The 30 T cell receptor beta chains reported below all come from one sample, sequenced in a study of beta chain features in type 1 diabetes. cDNA synthesis used the whole RNA isolate, giving expressed TCRB sequences. Here immunoSEQ multiplex PCR was the method, and the copy in TCRdb shows in-frame clones only, minus some. This table holds approximately 160,000 clones, roughly 60% found once. Study-wide results and caveats: Moderately but significantly shorter TCRB CDR3s were found in Type 1 diabetes patients in all four CD4+ subsets.

No antigen is known for these receptors. The sequenced sample was naive CD4+ T cells from blood. The receptors shown here come from a man aged 30 to 39 with type 1 diabetes.

V usage is TRBV12-5 and J usage is TRBJ2-3, with no clear D. The ends were cut back, 5 bases at V and 1 base at J, with 16 bases in the middle. The germline gives CDR1 LGHNT, CDR2 FRNRAP. The CDR3 sequence is 16 residues long. The CDR3 bases are TGTGCTAGTGGTCCAAGCCGCCTAGATTGCACAGATACGCAGTATTTT. This gives the protein CASGPSRLDCTDTQYF.

The rearrangement uses TRBV29-1 and TRBJ1-1; 10 bases are a match to TRBD1. The ends lost 6 bases at V and 0 bases at J; junction bases unmatched: 4. Germline CDR1 reads SQVTM; CDR2 reads ANQGSEA. This CDR3 region has 14 residues. CDR3 nucleotide sequence: TGCAGCGTCCGGGACAGGGGCTTGAACACTGAAGCTTTCTTT. It specifies CSVRDRGLNTEAFF.

V usage is TRBV4-3 and J usage is TRBJ1-4; no firm D call. This CDR3 is built from 15 residues. The V end lost 6 bases, the J end lost 5 bases, and 16 bases lay between the germline ends. Germline CDR1 LGHNA, CDR2 YSLEER. The CDR3 nucleotides read TGCGCCAGCAGTCAAATCGGAGGCAGAAATGAAAAACTGTTTTTT. Residues: CASSQIGGRNEKLFF.

V and J are TRBV15 and TRBJ2-7; D may be TRBD1 (5 bases). V lost 4 bases and J 2 bases, leaving 12 bases between the germline ends. Germline CDR1 LNHNV, CDR2 YYDKDF (reference sequence). The CDR3 extends over 14 amino acids. DNA for the CDR3: TGTGCCACCAGCACCGAGAGCAGGGCCTACGAGCAGTACTTC. This gives the protein CATSTESRAYEQYF.

The chain employs TRBV29-1 and TRBJ2-1; 8 bases align to TRBD1. CDR3 length equals 15 residues. Germline-derived CDR1 and CDR2 are SQVTM and ANQGSEA. V dropped 0 bases and J dropped 1; count of bases not matched to a gene: 2. DNA of the CDR3: TGCAGCGTTGAAGATCGACAGGGGTCCTACAATGAGCAGTTCTTC. Translated, it gives CSVEDRQGSYNEQFF.

The chain recombines TRBV9 with TRBJ2-3; 7 bases fit TRBD1. This CDR3 contains 15 residues. The ends lost 4 bases at V and 0 bases at J; junction bases unmatched: 5. Germline V gives CDR1 SGDLS, CDR2 YYNGEE. The CDR3 DNA is TGTGCCAGCAGCATCGGGACAGTTAGCACAGATACGCAGTATTTT. Translated, it gives CASSIGTVSTDTQYF. Filled out from reference TRBV9 and TRBJ2-3, the complete variable domain reads DSGVTQTPKHLITATGQRVTLRCSPRSGDLSVYWYQQSLDQGLQFLIQYYNGEERAKGNILERFSAQQFPDLHSELNLSSLELGDSALYFCASSIGTVSTDTQYFGPGTRLTVL.

The gene calls are TRBV29-1 and TRBJ2-1, with 9 nucleotides matching TRBD2. The CDR3 extends over 18 amino acids. The germline V gene has CDR1 SQVTM and CDR2 ANQGSEA. V lost 8 bases to trimming and J lost 2 bases; unmatched junction nucleotides: 19. The CDR3 reads CSPDILEGGTSTYNEQFF. The CDR3 nucleotides are TGCAGCCCCGATATCCTCGAAGGCGGGACTAGCACCTACAATGAGCAGTTCTTC.

This chain links TRBV25-1 with TRBJ2-3, with D possibly TRBD2 on 6 matching bases. V lost 2 bases and J 3 bases, leaving 12 bases between the germline ends. The CDR3 runs to 15 residues. Germline loops: CDR1 MGHDK, CDR2 SYGVNS. CDR3 residues: CASSELRGSTDTQYF. The CDR3 DNA reads as TGTGCCAGCAGTGAACTTCGGGGGTCGACAGATACGCAGTATTTT. The variable domain in full, with the rest retrieved from reference TRBV25-1 and TRBJ2-3, is EADIYQTPRYLVIGTGKKITLECSQTMGHDKMYWYQQDPGMELHLIHYSYGVNSTEKGDLSSESTVSRIRTEHFPLTLESARPSHTSQYLCASSELRGSTDTQYFGPGTRLTVL.

The CDR3 DNA is TGTGCCAGCAGGCGGCTATTGGGCACAGATACGCAGTATTTT. It specifies CASRRLLGTDTQYF. The chain carries TRBV27 and TRBJ2-3, with D hard to call. The CDR3 is 14 residues long. CDR1 MNHEY and CDR2 SMNVEV come from the germline V gene (reference sequence). Trimming removed 6 bases from V and 1 base from J, with 11 bases in between.

In this sample, this clone turned up a few times. The chain uses TRBV7-2 and TRBJ2-5; D is unresolved. The germline V gene encodes CDR1 SGHTA and CDR2 FQGNSA. This CDR3 is 11 amino acids long. Trimming took 6 bases from V and 2 from J, leaving 4 bases between them. This chain's CDR3 is CASRFQETQYF. The CDR3 DNA sequence: TGTGCCAGCAGATTTCAAGAGACCCAGTACTTC.

J is TRBJ1-2 and V is TRBV29-1, with D possibly matching TRBD1 (6 bases). Germline CDR1 and CDR2: SQVTM and ANQGSEA. The germline V and J ends were trimmed by 7 bases and 2 bases, with 8 bases remaining between them. The CDR3 sequence is 11 residues long. The CDR3 protein is CSATGNYGYTF. CDR3 bases: TGCAGCGCTACAGGGAACTATGGCTACACCTTC.

This chain uses TRBV5-4 with TRBJ2-3; no clear D. Germline CDR1 SGHNT, CDR2 YYREEE (reference sequence). The CDR3 is 13 amino acids. The V end lost 0 bases, the J end lost 6 bases, and 8 bases lay between the germline ends. CDR3 sequence reads: CASSLEFSDTQYF. As DNA, the CDR3 is TGTGCCAGCAGCTTGGAGTTTTCTGATACGCAGTATTTT.

The chain joins TRBV9 to TRBJ2-5, with 7 bases identical to TRBD2. V was clipped by 0 bases and J by 6 bases; unmatched bases: 8. From germline, CDR1 is SGDLS and CDR2 YYNGEE. This CDR3 spans 15 amino acids. The CDR3 nucleotides read TGTGCCAGCAGCGTAGCAACTAGCGAGGGGCAGACCCAGTACTTC. Protein: CASSVATSEGQTQYF.

J is TRBJ2-5 and V is TRBV6-5; 8 bases align to TRBD1. The CDR3 covers 15 residues. Germline CDR1 and CDR2: MNHEY and SVGAGI. With V trimmed by 1 base and J by 4 bases, 5 bases remained unmatched. CDR3: CASSYFPGGIETQYF. CDR3 nucleotides: TGTGCCAGCAGTTACTTCCCAGGGGGCATAGAGACCCAGTACTTC.

The chain employs TRBV25-1 and TRBJ2-5, with D perhaps TRBD2 (5 bases). This CDR3 region has 13 residues. Germline CDR1 and CDR2: MGHDK and SYGVNS. V was pared by 4 bases and J by 4 bases, with 10 bases between. The CDR3 region has the DNA TGTGCCAGCAGTGTAAGGACTGTAGAGACCCAGTACTTC. As protein: CASSVRTVETQYF.

The rearrangement links TRBV4-3 to TRBJ2-3; possible D gene TRBD1, 6 bases. V was pared by 4 bases and J by 2 bases, with 10 bases between. Germline CDR1 reads LGHNA; CDR2 reads YSLEER. The CDR3 totals 14 residues. Here the CDR3 DNA reads TGCGCCAGCAGCCCGGGACATACCACAGATACGCAGTATTTT. Its translation: CASSPGHTTDTQYF.

This chain joins TRBV6-6 and TRBJ2-1, with D hard to call. Germline lookup yields CDR1 MNHNY and CDR2 SVGAGI (reference sequence). V lost 4 bases to trimming and J lost 5 bases, with 15 bases between them. This CDR3 spans 15 amino acids. The CDR3 spells CASSSAASNNNEQFF. The CDR3 DNA sequence: TGTGCCAGCAGTTCCGCCGCTAGTAATAACAATGAGCAGTTCTTC.

The chain is built from TRBV4-1 and TRBJ2-7; D unclear. The ends were cut back, 5 bases at V and 6 bases at J, with 17 bases in the middle. Per germline, CDR1 MGHRA and CDR2 YSYEKL. The CDR3 totals 14 residues. CDR3 coding DNA: TGCGCCAGCAGCTTAGGAAGTACCTCGGGCGAGCAGTACTTC. Amino acid sequence: CASSLGSTSGEQYF.

The chain couples TRBV21-1 to TRBJ2-1; TRBD2 was called by the table and not checked on the DNA. TRBV21-1 counts as a pseudogene. This CDR3 has 18 amino acids. The chain's CDR3 is CASSKGLKGLADFHEQFF. CDR3 in DNA: TGTGCCAGCAGCAAAGGATTAAAAGGGCTAGCGGATTTCCATGAGCAGTTCTTC.

The chain is built from TRBV4-3 and TRBJ2-7; maybe TRBD1 (6 bases). Trimming stripped 3 bases from V and 3 bases from J, with 18 bases between. Germline V gene sequence: CDR1 LGHNA, CDR2 YSLEER. The CDR3 consists of 16 residues. CDR3 protein: CASSHRGRDTGYEQYF. For the CDR3, the DNA is TGCGCCAGCAGCCATAGGGGACGGGACACTGGCTACGAGCAGTACTTC.

The V gene is TRBV4-1, the J gene TRBJ1-5, with D uncertain. Germline CDR1 MGHRA, CDR2 YSYEKL. Trimming took 4 bases from V and 4 from J, leaving 17 bases between them. This CDR3 spans 16 amino acids. The CDR3 sequence is CASSPSDRGLNQPQHF. Here the CDR3 DNA reads TGCGCCAGCAGCCCCTCGGATCGGGGTCTTAATCAGCCCCAGCATTTT.

The V gene is TRBV7-2, the J gene TRBJ2-5, with TRBD2 matching 12 bases. V shed 5 bases, J shed 5 bases, and the junction held 3 bases outside the gene matches. Germline V lookup: CDR1 SGHTA, CDR2 FQGNSA. CDR3 size: 14 residues. The CDR3 bases are TGTGCCAGCAGCCCTAGCGGGGGGGCGGAGACCCAGTACTTC. It yields the protein CASSPSGGAETQYF.

V gene TRBV11-2 combines with J gene TRBJ2-1; D perhaps matches TRBD1 (5 bases). V was trimmed by 2 bases and J by 2 bases, leaving 10 bases between them. From germline, CDR1 is SGHAT and CDR2 FQNNGV. The CDR3 contains 15 residues. The CDR3 loop is CASSLLQGTYNEQFF. The CDR3 coding sequence is TGTGCCAGCAGCTTACTTCAGGGCACCTACAATGAGCAGTTCTTC. Complete variable domain (other parts from reference TRBV11-2 and TRBJ2-1): EAGVAQSPRYKIIEKRQSVAFWCNPISGHATLYWYQQILGQGPKLLIQFQNNGVVDDSQLPKDRFSAERLKGVDSTLKIQPAKLEDSAVYLCASSLLQGTYNEQFFGPGTRLTVL.

The chain joins TRBV9 to TRBJ2-7; no clear D. The CDR3 loop spans 13 amino acids. Germline-derived CDR1 and CDR2 are SGDLS and YYNGEE. Trimming pared 4 bases from V and 5 bases from J, leaving 13 bases between. The chain's CDR3 is CASSRGSGNEQYF. The CDR3 region has the DNA TGTGCCAGCAGCCGAGGTTCAGGCAACGAGCAGTACTTC.

Only a few counts were recorded for this clone. The chain is built from TRBV30 and TRBJ1-2; the D gene is possibly TRBD1 (5 bases). The CDR3 totals 14 residues. Trimming removed 0 bases at V and 7 bases at J, with 15 bases between. Germline CDR1 and CDR2: GTSNPN and SVGIG (reference sequence). Here the CDR3 reads CAWSVRGTHTGYTF. CDR3 coding DNA: TGTGCCTGGAGTGTACGGGGGACCCATACTGGCTACACCTTC.

This clone was recorded a few times. The chain uses TRBV7-9 and TRBJ2-3; TRBD2 is a possible D gene (5 bases). CDR3 size: 13 residues. The ends were cut back, 4 bases at V and 4 bases at J, with 9 bases in the middle. Germline V gene data show CDR1 as SEHNR and CDR2 as FQNEAQ (reference sequence). CDR3 in amino acids: CASSSAGADTQYF. CDR3 DNA: TGTGCCAGCAGCTCGGCGGGCGCAGATACGCAGTATTTT.

This rearrangement joins TRBV7-9 to TRBJ2-3, with 11 nucleotides matching TRBD1. CDR1 and CDR2 from the germline V gene are SEHNR and FQNEAQ (reference sequence). The V segment lost 0 bases and the J segment 4 bases; nucleotides outside the gene matches: 3. The CDR3 spans 16 residues. CDR3 bases: TGTGCCAGCAGCTTAGCTGGGACAGGGGGGTCAGATACGCAGTATTTT. It is translated as CASSLAGTGGSDTQYF.

V is TRBV29-1 and J is TRBJ1-5; 7 bases agree with TRBD1. V dropped 7 bases and J dropped 3; count of bases not matched to a gene: 9. The CDR3 consists of 14 residues. The germline V gene encodes CDR1 SQVTM and CDR2 ANQGSEA. In DNA form, the CDR3 reads TGCAGCGCTGGGGGGGACAGAGACAATCAGCCCCAGCATTTT. Its protein is CSAGGDRDNQPQHF. Using reference TRBV29-1 and TRBJ1-5 for the parts outside the CDR3, the full variable domain is SAVISQKPSRDICQRGTSLTIQCQVDSQVTMMFWYRQQPGQSLTLIATANQGSEATYESGFVIDKFPISRPNLTFSTLTVSNMSPEDSSIYLCSAGGDRDNQPQHFGDGTRLSIL.

The chain recombines TRBV29-1 with TRBJ1-1, with D perhaps matching TRBD1 (5 bases). In germline, CDR1 is SQVTM, CDR2 ANQGSEA. V shed 7 bases and J shed 4 bases, with 16 bases lying between them. CDR3 size: 13 residues. This CDR3 reads CSAGADYATEAFF. The CDR3 nucleotides read TGCAGCGCTGGGGCGGACTACGCCACTGAAGCTTTCTTT.

This sequence joins TRBV4-3 and TRBJ2-7, with 9 bases matching TRBD1. In germline, CDR1 is LGHNA, CDR2 YSLEER. V shed 3 bases and J 0 bases; nucleotides not matched to a gene: 15. The CDR3 covers 19 residues. For the CDR3, the DNA is TGCGCCAGCAGCCATGGGCTTGATGCCGGGACAGGGTACTCCTACGAGCAGTACTTC. This translates into CASSHGLDAGTGYSYEQYF.